These 24 T cell receptor beta chains were all obtained from the same sample, sequenced in a study of STAT3 mutations in large granular lymphocyte leukemia. Which antigens these TCRs recognize remains unknown. Broader study findings: Every T-LGLL patient had at least one immunodominant TCRbeta clonotype.

The repertoire was sequenced with immunoSEQ multiplex PCR; TCRdb's copy has only in-frame clones and lacks some. This sample yields 25,000 to 40,000 clones, of which roughly 86% are seen a single time; roughly 13% belongs to the top ten. Sequencing was done on a sample of peripheral blood mononuclear cells. Receptors were obtained from a man aged 60 to 75 with T-cell large granular lymphocyte leukemia. Some clones in this sample may be carry-over from other donors' samples.

The chain recombines TRBV5-4 with TRBJ2-5, with 11 bases lining up with TRBD1. CDR1 is SGHNT and CDR2 is YYREEE in the germline V gene (reference sequence). J was trimmed by 7 bases and V by 4 bases; bases with no gene match: 9. The CDR3 length is 15 residues. The CDR3 coding sequence is TGTGCCAGCAGCCCACCCGGGACAGGGGGTGGGACCCAGTACTTC. Amino acids: CASSPPGTGGGTQYF.

The chain has TRBV28 and TRBJ1-4, with TRBD1 matching 7 bases. CDR1 is MDHEN and CDR2 is SYDVKM in the germline V gene. The length of the CDR3 is 14 residues. V gave up 2 bases and J gave up 8 bases; unmatched junction bases: 5. In DNA, the CDR3 is TGTGCCAGCAGTTTAAGACAGGGTGGAGAAAAACTGTTTTTT. Protein product: CASSLRQGGEKLFF. The complete variable domain, with remaining parts taken from reference TRBV28 and TRBJ1-4, reads DVKVTQSSRYLVKRTGEKVFLECVQDMDHENMFWYRQDPGLGLRLIYFSYDVKMKEKGDIPEGYSVSREKKERFSLILESASTNQTSMYLCASSLRQGGEKLFFGSGTQLSVL.

J is TRBJ2-2 and V is TRBV4-3; the match to TRBD2 covers 10 bases. Trimming at V came to 4 bases and at J to 7 bases, leaving 15 bases not matched to a gene. From germline, CDR1 is LGHNA and CDR2 YSLEER. The CDR3 totals 18 residues. CDR3 protein: CASSLRVQREGRGGELFF. The CDR3, as DNA: TGCGCCAGCAGCCTCCGGGTCCAGCGGGAGGGCCGGGGCGGGGAGCTGTTTTTT.

This clone has a single count. J is TRBJ1-1 and V is TRBV28; D unresolved. The CDR3 is made up of 14 amino acids. Germline V gene lookup returns CDR1 MDHEN and CDR2 SYDVKM. Trimming stripped 5 bases from V and 0 bases from J, with 10 bases between. The CDR3 region is CASSAVSMNTEAFF. The CDR3 DNA is TGTGCCAGCAGTGCGGTTTCCATGAACACTGAAGCTTTCTTT. The variable domain in full, with the rest retrieved from reference TRBV28 and TRBJ1-1, is DVKVTQSSRYLVKRTGEKVFLECVQDMDHENMFWYRQDPGLGLRLIYFSYDVKMKEKGDIPEGYSVSREKKERFSLILESASTNQTSMYLCASSAVSMNTEAFFGQGTRLTVV.

This clone showed up just a few times. The chain joins TRBV29-1 to TRBJ1-2; TRBD1 aligns across 10 bases. Germline V lookup: CDR1 SQVTM, CDR2 ANQGSEA. The CDR3 runs to 14 residues. Losses at the gene ends were 7 bases for V and 5 bases for J; bases not matched to a gene: 10. The CDR3 protein is CSASVDRGMYGYTF. The CDR3 DNA reads TGCAGCGCTTCGGTGGACAGGGGGATGTATGGCTACACCTTC.

V and J are TRBV6-1 and TRBJ2-5; D might be TRBD1 or TRBD2, each matching 5 bases. This CDR3 comprises 14 residues. The germline CDR1 and CDR2 sequences are MNHNS and SASEGT. V was pared by 2 bases and J by 6 bases, with 13 bases between. The chain's CDR3 is CASSELGTVKTQYF. CDR3 DNA sequence: TGTGCCAGCAGTGAACTGGGGACCGTGAAGACCCAGTACTTC.

The chain is built from TRBV7-8 and TRBJ2-1, with 7 bases identical to TRBD2. The ends lost 4 bases at V and 4 bases at J; junction bases unmatched: 10. The CDR3 runs to 16 residues. Germline V lookup: CDR1 SGHVS, CDR2 FQNEAQ. The CDR3 DNA is TGTGCCAGCAGCTGGGCCGGGACTACACCATACAATGAGCAGTTCTTC. This gives the protein CASSWAGTTPYNEQFF.

The chain links TRBV29-1 to TRBJ2-7; 11 nucleotides agree with TRBD1. With V trimmed by 0 bases and J by 2 bases, 12 bases remained unmatched. Germline V lookup: CDR1 SQVTM, CDR2 ANQGSEA. The CDR3 length is 18 residues. The CDR3 DNA reads TGCAGCGTTGAAGATAAAGGGGGACAGGGGGACCGAACCTACGAGCAGTACTTC. As protein: CSVEDKGGQGDRTYEQYF.

The chain employs TRBV5-1 and TRBJ2-7; 12 nucleotides line up with TRBD1. The V and J ends lost 4 bases and 7 bases, in that order; junction bases with no gene match: 3. CDR3 length equals 13 residues. Germline V gives CDR1 SGHRS, CDR2 YFSETQ. The DNA for the CDR3 is TGCGCCAGCAGCAAGGGACAGGGGGCGGAGCAGTACTTC. It specifies CASSKGQGAEQYF. Combining the CDR3 with reference TRBV5-1 and TRBJ2-7 gives the whole variable domain KAGVTQTPRYLIKTRGQQVTLSCSPISGHRSVSWYQQTPGQGLQFLFEYFSETQRNKGNFPGRFSGRQFSNSRSEMNVSTLELGDSALYLCASSKGQGAEQYFGPGTRLTVT.

The chain employs TRBV12-5 and TRBJ2-5; TRBD2 matches 8 bases. Trimming removed 6 bases from V and 5 bases from J; junction bases left unmatched: 5. The CDR3 sequence is 13 residues long. The germline V gene encodes CDR1 LGHNT and CDR2 FRNRAP. The CDR3 DNA reads as TGTGCTAGTGGCCTTAGCGGGACGGAGACCCAGTACTTC. This encodes CASGLSGTETQYF.

J is TRBJ2-2 and V is TRBV29-1, with D unclear. The germline V gene has CDR1 SQVTM and CDR2 ANQGSEA. The germline V and J ends were trimmed by 4 bases and 4 bases, with 7 bases remaining between them. The CDR3 consists of 12 residues. CDR3 residues: CSVGVITGELFF. The CDR3 DNA sequence: TGCAGCGTTGGAGTGATCACCGGGGAGCTGTTTTTT.

The chain employs TRBV10-3 and TRBJ2-3, with 13 bases that match TRBD2. The CDR3 is made up of 14 amino acids. V dropped 9 bases and J dropped 5; count of bases not matched to a gene: 5. The germline V gene encodes CDR1 ENHRY and CDR2 SYGVKD. The DNA of the CDR3 is TGTGCCATTGGACTAGCGGGAGCCCGAGATACGCAGTATTTT. Amino acids: CAIGLAGARDTQYF.

The chain combines TRBV10-1 with TRBJ2-7, with D uncertain. Trimming stripped 4 bases from V and 6 bases from J, with 19 bases between. From germline, CDR1 is WNHNN and CDR2 SYGVQD (reference sequence). The CDR3 loop spans 15 amino acids. The DNA for the CDR3 is TGCGCCAGCAGTGTAAGGAACTGTCAAGTCGGCGAGCAGTACTTC. It codes for CASSVRNCQVGEQYF.

This chain links TRBV9 with TRBJ2-5; D is perhaps TRBD2 (6 bases). Germline V gene lookup returns CDR1 SGDLS and CDR2 YYNGEE. CDR3 length equals 13 residues. Trimming took 7 bases from V and 5 from J, leaving 15 bases between them. CDR3 protein: CASGRGGTETQYF. The DNA for the CDR3 is TGTGCCAGCGGGCGGGGCGGGACTGAGACCCAGTACTTC.

The J gene is TRBJ2-3, the V gene TRBV28; D uncertain. Germline CDR1 and CDR2: MDHEN and SYDVKM. V shed 3 bases and J shed 4 bases, with 8 bases lying between them. The CDR3 is made up of 13 amino acids. The CDR3 spells CASSLLSPDTQYF. CDR3 nucleotide sequence: TGTGCCAGCAGTTTGTTGTCTCCAGATACGCAGTATTTT.

The chain carries TRBV4-3 and TRBJ1-5; D possibly corresponds to TRBD1 (5 bases). In germline, CDR1 is LGHNA, CDR2 YSLEER. Trimming left V 0 bases short and J 4 bases short, with 10 bases between. The CDR3 has 15 residues. CDR3: CASSQDRGENQPQHF. DNA for the CDR3: TGCGCCAGCAGCCAAGACCGAGGGGAAAATCAGCCCCAGCATTTT.

The chain uses TRBV7-3 and TRBJ2-5, with D unresolved. The CDR3 is 13 amino acids. V lost 3 bases, J lost 0 bases, and 5 bases lay in between. The germline gives CDR1 SGHTA, CDR2 FQGTGA. The CDR3 DNA is TGTGCCAGCAGCTTTTCGTACCAAGAGACCCAGTACTTC. Translation gives CASSFSYQETQYF.

The rearrangement uses TRBV7-2 and TRBJ2-3; D is perhaps TRBD2 (6 bases). This CDR3 has 14 residues. CDR1 and CDR2 (germline): SGHTA, FQGNSA. Trimming left V 10 bases short and J 0 bases short, with 14 bases between. The CDR3 nucleotides are TGTGCCACTAAGGAGGGTCCTAGCACAGATACGCAGTATTTT. Protein: CATKEGPSTDTQYF.

The genes are TRBV5-1 and TRBJ2-7; D is uncertain. Trimming cost V 0 bases and J 4 bases, with 11 bases left between them. CDR3 length equals 14 residues. CDR1 and CDR2 from the germline V gene are SGHRS and YFSETQ. The CDR3 loop reads CASSLGAGGYEQYF. The CDR3 DNA sequence: TGCGCCAGCAGCTTGGGAGCTGGTGGGTACGAGCAGTACTTC.

The V call is TRBV4-3, the J call TRBJ2-7, with D unresolved. V gave up 0 bases and J gave up 1 base, with 13 bases separating them. The germline CDR1 and CDR2 sequences are LGHNA and YSLEER. This CDR3 is built from 16 residues. Written as DNA, the CDR3 is TGCGCCAGCAGCCAAGATGCCAGCGTACCTTCCTACGAGCAGTACTTC. Its translation: CASSQDASVPSYEQYF.

The chain links TRBV30 to TRBJ2-7; D not certain. The V gene's germline CDR1 is GTSNPN and CDR2 SVGIG (reference sequence). This CDR3 has 13 amino acids. Trimming removed 2 bases at V and 0 bases at J, with 8 bases between. The CDR3 loop reads CAWSPMSSYEQYF. In DNA form, the CDR3 reads TGTGCCTGGAGTCCTATGAGCTCCTACGAGCAGTACTTC.

The V and J genes are TRBV13 and TRBJ1-4, with TRBD1 identical over 11 bases. V was clipped by 3 bases and J by 5 bases; unmatched bases: 2. The CDR3 loop spans 15 amino acids. Per germline, CDR1 PRHDT and CDR2 FYEKMQ (reference sequence). The CDR3, as DNA: TGTGCCAGCAGCTTGGGGACAGGGGGAAATGAAAAACTGTTTTTT. As protein: CASSLGTGGNEKLFF. The full variable domain, completed using reference TRBV13 and TRBJ1-4, is AAGVIQSPRHLIKEKRETATLKCYPIPRHDTVYWYQQGPGQDPQFLISFYEKMQSDKGSIPDRFSAQQFSDYHSELNMSSLELGDSALYFCASSLGTGGNEKLFFGSGTQLSVL.

The chain employs TRBV7-8 and TRBJ2-1; D not resolved. Germline CDR1 and CDR2: SGHVS and FQNEAQ. The CDR3 length is 15 residues. V dropped 1 base and J dropped 0 bases, with 7 bases sitting between them. CDR3 bases: TGTGCCAGCAGCTTAGTTGAAAGCTCCTACAATGAGCAGTTCTTC. It translates to CASSLVESSYNEQFF. Variable domain in full (rest from reference TRBV7-8 and TRBJ2-1): GAGVSQSPRYKVAKRGQDVALRCDPISGHVSLFWYQQALGQGPEFLTYFQNEAQLDKSGLPSDRFFAERPEGSVSTLKIQRTQQEDSAVYLCASSLVESSYNEQFFGPGTRLTVL.

This clone was seen a single time. The V gene is TRBV7-8, the J gene TRBJ1-2, with no clear D. From germline, CDR1 is SGHVS and CDR2 FQNEAQ. The CDR3 totals 14 residues. The V and J ends lost 1 base and 3 bases respectively, with 9 bases between them. This chain's CDR3 is CASSLVLRDYGYTF. In DNA, the CDR3 is TGTGCCAGCAGCTTAGTTCTACGGGACTATGGCTACACCTTC.